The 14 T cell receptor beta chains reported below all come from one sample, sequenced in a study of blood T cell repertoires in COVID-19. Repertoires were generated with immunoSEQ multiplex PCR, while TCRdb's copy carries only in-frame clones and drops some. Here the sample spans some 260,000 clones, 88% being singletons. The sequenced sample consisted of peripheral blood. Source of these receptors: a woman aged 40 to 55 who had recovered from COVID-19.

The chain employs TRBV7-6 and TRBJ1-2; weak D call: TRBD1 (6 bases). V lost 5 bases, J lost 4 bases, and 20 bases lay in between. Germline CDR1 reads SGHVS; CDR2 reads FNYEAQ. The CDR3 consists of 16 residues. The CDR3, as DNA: TGTGCCAGCAGCGAAAGGGGGGGAGGGAGTGGCTATGGCTACACCTTC. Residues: CASSERGGGSGYGYTF.

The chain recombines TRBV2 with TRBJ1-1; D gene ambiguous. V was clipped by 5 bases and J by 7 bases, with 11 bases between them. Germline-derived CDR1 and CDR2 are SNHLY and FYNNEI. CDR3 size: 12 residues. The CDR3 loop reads CASSRGTNEAFF. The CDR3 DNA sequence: TGTGCCAGCAGTAGAGGAACAAATGAAGCTTTCTTT.

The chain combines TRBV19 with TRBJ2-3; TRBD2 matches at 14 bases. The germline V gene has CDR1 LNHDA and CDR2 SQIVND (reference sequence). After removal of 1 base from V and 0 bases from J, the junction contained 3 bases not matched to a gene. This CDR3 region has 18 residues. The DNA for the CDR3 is TGTGCCAGTAGTATAGGGACTAGCGGGAGGTGGAGCACAGATACGCAGTATTTT. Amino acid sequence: CASSIGTSGRWSTDTQYF.

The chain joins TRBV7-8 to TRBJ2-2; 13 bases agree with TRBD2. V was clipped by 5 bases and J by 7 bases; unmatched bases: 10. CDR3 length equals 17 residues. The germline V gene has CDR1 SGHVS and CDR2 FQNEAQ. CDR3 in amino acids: CASSPRLAGGGDGELFF. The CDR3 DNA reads TGTGCCAGCAGCCCCCGACTAGCGGGAGGCGGGGACGGGGAGCTGTTTTTT.

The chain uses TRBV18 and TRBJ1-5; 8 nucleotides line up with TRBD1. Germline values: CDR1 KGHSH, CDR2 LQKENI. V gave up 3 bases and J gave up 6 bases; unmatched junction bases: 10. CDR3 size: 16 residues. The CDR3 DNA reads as TGTGCCAGCTCACCCCCATCCGGGACAGGAGGTCAGCCCCAGCATTTT. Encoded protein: CASSPPSGTGGQPQHF.

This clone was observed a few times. The CDR3 bases are TGTGCCAGCACCCGGGACAGGGGTTTATATGGCTACACCTTC. It yields the protein CASTRDRGLYGYTF. V and J are TRBV9 and TRBJ1-2; TRBD1 matches at 10 bases. The germline CDR1 and CDR2 sequences are SGDLS and YYNGEE. The V and J ends lost 6 bases and 5 bases, in that order; junction bases with no gene match: 7. The CDR3 has 14 residues.

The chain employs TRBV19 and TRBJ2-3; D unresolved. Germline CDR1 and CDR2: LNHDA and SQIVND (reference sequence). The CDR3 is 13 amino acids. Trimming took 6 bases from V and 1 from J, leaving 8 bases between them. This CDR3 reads CASRLLGTDTQYF. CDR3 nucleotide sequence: TGTGCCAGTAGATTGCTAGGCACAGATACGCAGTATTTT.

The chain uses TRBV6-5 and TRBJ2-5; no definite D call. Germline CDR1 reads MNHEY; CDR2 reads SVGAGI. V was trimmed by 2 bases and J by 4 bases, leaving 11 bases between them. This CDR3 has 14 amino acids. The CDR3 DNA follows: TGTGCCAGCAGTTACCCTCCCCCCCTAGAGACCCAGTACTTC. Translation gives CASSYPPPLETQYF.

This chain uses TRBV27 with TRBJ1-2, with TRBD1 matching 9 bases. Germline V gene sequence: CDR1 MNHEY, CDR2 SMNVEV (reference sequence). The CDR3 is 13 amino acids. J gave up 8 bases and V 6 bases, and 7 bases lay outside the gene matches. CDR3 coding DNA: TGTGCCAGCAGAAGGGGACAGGGATACGGCTACACCTTC. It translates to CASRRGQGYGYTF.

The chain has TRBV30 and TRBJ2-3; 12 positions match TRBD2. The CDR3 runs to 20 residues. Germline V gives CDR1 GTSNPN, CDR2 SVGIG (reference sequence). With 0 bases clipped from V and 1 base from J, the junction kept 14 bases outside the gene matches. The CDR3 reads CAWSVSGLAGFWSGTDTQYF. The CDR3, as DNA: TGTGCCTGGAGTGTTTCCGGACTAGCGGGATTTTGGAGCGGCACAGATACGCAGTATTTT.

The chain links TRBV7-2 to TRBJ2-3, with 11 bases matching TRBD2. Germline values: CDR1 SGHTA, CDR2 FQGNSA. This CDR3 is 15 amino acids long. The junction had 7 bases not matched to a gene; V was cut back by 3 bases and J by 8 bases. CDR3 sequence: CASSLGSGRASTQYF. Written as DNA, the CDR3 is TGTGCCAGCAGCTTGGGTAGCGGGAGGGCCAGTACGCAGTATTTT. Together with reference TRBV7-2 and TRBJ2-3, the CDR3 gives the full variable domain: GAGVSQSPSNKVTEKGKDVELRCDPISGHTALYWYRQSLGQGLEFLIYFQGNSAPDKSGLPSDRFSAERTGGSVSTLTIQRTQQEDSAVYLCASSLGSGRASTQYFGPGTRLTVL.

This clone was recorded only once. This CDR3 is CASSLAPGTPNGYTF. The CDR3 DNA follows: TGCGCCAGCAGCTTGGCCCCCGGGACACCGAATGGCTACACCTTC. The V call is TRBV5-1, the J call TRBJ1-2, with D perhaps matching TRBD1 (6 bases). Trimming took 0 bases from V and 6 from J, leaving 15 bases between them. Germline CDR1 SGHRS, CDR2 YFSETQ. The CDR3 totals 15 residues. The full variable domain, its missing parts supplied by reference TRBV5-1 and TRBJ1-2, is KAGVTQTPRYLIKTRGQQVTLSCSPISGHRSVSWYQQTPGQGLQFLFEYFSETQRNKGNFPGRFSGRQFSNSRSEMNVSTLELGDSALYLCASSLAPGTPNGYTFGSGTRLTVV.

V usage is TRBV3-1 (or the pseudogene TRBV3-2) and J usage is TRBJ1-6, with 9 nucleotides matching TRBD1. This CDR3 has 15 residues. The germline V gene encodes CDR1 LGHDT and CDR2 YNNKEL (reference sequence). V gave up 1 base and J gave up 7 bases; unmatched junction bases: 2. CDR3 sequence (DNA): TGTGCCAGCAGCCAAGCACAGGGGGCAAATTCACCCCTCCACTTT. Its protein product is CASSQAQGANSPLHF.

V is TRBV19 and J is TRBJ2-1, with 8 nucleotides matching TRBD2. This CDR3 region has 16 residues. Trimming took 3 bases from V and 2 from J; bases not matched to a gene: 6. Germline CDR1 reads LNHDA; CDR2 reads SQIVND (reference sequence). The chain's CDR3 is CASSIPGGVTYNEQFF. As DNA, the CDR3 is TGTGCCAGTAGTATCCCGGGAGGGGTTACCTACAATGAGCAGTTCTTC.